These 9 T cell receptor beta chains were all obtained from the same sample, sequenced in a study of shared clonotypes between healthy human individuals. The assay was immunoSEQ multiplex PCR, and TCRdb's table has in-frame clones only and misses some. The table has about 1.1 million clones, 70% to 85% seen once. Source material: memory CD4+ T cells from PBMCs. Regarding subset: CD45RA-negative fraction. The receptor set was obtained from a man younger than 35 in good health. Some clones in this sample may be carry-over from other donors' samples.

The chain employs TRBV7-2 and TRBJ1-1; 9 bases align to TRBD1. This CDR3 has 15 amino acids. Trimming cost V 5 bases and J 5 bases; bases outside gene matches: 9. Germline-derived CDR1 and CDR2 are SGHTA and FQGNSA. The CDR3 loop is CASSLMTGGGTEAFF. In DNA, the CDR3 is TGTGCCAGCAGCCTGATGACAGGGGGGGGTACTGAAGCTTTCTTT.

V is TRBV7-2 and J is TRBJ1-5; the D gene is possibly TRBD1 (5 bases). Germline-derived CDR1 and CDR2 are SGHTA and FQGNSA. V gave up 3 bases and J gave up 6 bases, with 15 bases separating them. The CDR3 spans 15 residues. CDR3 nucleotide sequence: TGTGCCAGCAGCTTGGGGCAGGGTGTTAGTCAGCCCCAGCATTTT. This translates into CASSLGQGVSQPQHF. Complete variable domain (other parts from reference TRBV7-2 and TRBJ1-5): GAGVSQSPSNKVTEKGKDVELRCDPISGHTALYWYRQSLGQGLEFLIYFQGNSAPDKSGLPSDRFSAERTGGSVSTLTIQRTQQEDSAVYLCASSLGQGVSQPQHFGDGTRLSIL.

This sequence joins TRBV28 and TRBJ1-2; D gene uncertain. The V and J ends lost 0 bases and 8 bases respectively, with 10 bases between them. Germline CDR1 and CDR2: MDHEN and SYDVKM. The CDR3 totals 13 residues. The CDR3 loop is CASSLWDGRGYTF. The CDR3 DNA sequence: TGTGCCAGCAGTTTATGGGACGGACGAGGCTACACCTTC.

The chain combines TRBV6-1 with TRBJ2-5; TRBD2 might be the D (6 bases). CDR3 length equals 13 residues. V dropped 6 bases and J dropped 4 bases, with 12 bases sitting between them. CDR1 MNHNS and CDR2 SASEGT come from the germline V gene. The CDR3 DNA follows: TGTGCCAGCAGGGCGGGATTACGAGAGACCCAGTACTTC. This gives the protein CASRAGLRETQYF.

The rearrangement joins TRBV5-4 to TRBJ2-1; TRBD2 might be the D (5 bases). V was trimmed by 5 bases and J by 6 bases, leaving 12 bases between them. From germline, CDR1 is SGHNT and CDR2 YYREEE (reference sequence). The CDR3 spans 13 residues. Written as DNA, the CDR3 is TGTGCCAGCAGTAGTTATAGCGCCAATGAGCAGTTCTTC. Protein sequence: CASSSYSANEQFF.

The V gene is TRBV6-1, the J gene TRBJ2-7; 10 bases match TRBD2. In germline, CDR1 is MNHNS, CDR2 SASEGT. CDR3 size: 14 residues. Trimming took 8 bases from V and 2 from J; bases not matched to a gene: 6. This CDR3 is CASPRTSGAYEQYF. The DNA for the CDR3 is TGTGCCAGCCCTAGGACTAGCGGAGCCTACGAGCAGTACTTC.

The chain links TRBV9 to TRBJ2-1; TRBD2 matches at 8 bases. The J segment lost 3 bases and the V segment lost 0 bases, leaving 2 bases of the junction unmatched. The length of the CDR3 is 15 residues. Looked up from germline, CDR1 is SGDLS and CDR2 is YYNGEE. The CDR3, as DNA: TGTGCCAGCAGCGTAGTTACTAGCGGCTACAATGAGCAGTTCTTC. Translated, it gives CASSVVTSGYNEQFF.

This chain uses TRBV6-1 with TRBJ2-5; D remains ambiguous. Trimming removed 8 bases at V and 5 bases at J, with 18 bases between. The CDR3 covers 14 residues. Germline V CDR1 and CDR2: MNHNS, SASEGT. In DNA, the CDR3 is TGTGCCAGCTCTTTTTCGGGCTTGGGGGAGACCCAGTACTTC. As protein: CASSFSGLGETQYF.

This clone was counted once. V and J are TRBV19 and TRBJ2-1, with no clear D. Looked up from germline, CDR1 is LNHDA and CDR2 is SQIVND (reference sequence). The CDR3 length is 14 residues. Trimming pared 3 bases from V and 6 bases from J, leaving 12 bases between. This chain's CDR3 is CASSITYDVNEQFF. DNA of the CDR3: TGTGCCAGTAGTATCACCTATGATGTCAATGAGCAGTTCTTC.